A single sample gave rise to the 32 T cell receptor beta chains below, sequenced in a study of CD8 T cells in ankylosing spondylitis. Study outcomes and limitations: Seemingly characteristic of ankylosing spondylitis blood was a TCR beta motif consisting of 7 or 8 highly homologous variants.

TCRdb recomputed calls from the 5' RACE reads with MiXCR, one row per CDR3 protein. The sample carries 400,000 or so distinct CDR3 sequences, roughly 26% recorded once. What these receptors recognize is not known. Sequences were obtained from blood, either unsorted or a sorted T cell fraction (not recorded which). These receptors were collected from a male donor with ankylosing spondylitis.

V gene TRBV30 combines with J gene TRBJ2-7, with unresolved D. The CDR3 consists of 12 residues. The V end lost 4 bases, the J end lost 3 bases, and 10 bases lay between the germline ends. CDR1 GTSNPN and CDR2 SVGIG come from the germline V gene (reference sequence). CDR3 amino acids: CAWKGRYYEQYF. For the CDR3, the DNA is TGTGCCTGGAAAGGACGCTACTACGAGCAGTACTTC.

The V and J genes are TRBV19 and TRBJ2-3; perhaps TRBD1 as D (6 bases). The ends were cut back, 4 bases at V and 4 bases at J, with 21 bases in the middle. CDR3 length: 17 amino acids. Per the germline V gene, CDR1 is LNHDA and CDR2 is SQIVND (reference sequence). CDR3 loop: CASSTLRGPTVPDTQYF. The CDR3 DNA reads as TGTGCCAGTAGTACCCTCAGGGGTCCGACGGTGCCAGATACGCAGTATTTT.

The genes are TRBV20-1 and TRBJ2-3; D unclear. The germline CDR1 and CDR2 sequences are DFQATT and SNEGSKA (reference sequence). Between the trimmed V and J ends, which lost 6 bases and 4 bases, there was a span of 11 bases. The CDR3 loop spans 12 amino acids. CDR3: CSAKASADTQYF. The CDR3 coding sequence is TGCAGTGCCAAGGCGAGTGCAGATACGCAGTATTTT.

In this sample, this clonotype turned up many times. The rearrangement uses TRBV6-1 and TRBJ2-1, with TRBD2 matching 8 bases. The CDR3 runs 14 residues. Germline V gives CDR1 MNHNS, CDR2 SASEGT. Trimming at V came to 7 bases and at J to 4 bases, leaving 6 bases not matched to a gene. The CDR3 DNA follows: TGTGCCAGCACCCGACTAGCGCTTTACAATGAGCAGTTCTTC. It translates to CASTRLALYNEQFF.

J is TRBJ2-7 and V is TRBV7-2, with TRBD1 identical over 8 bases. The V and J ends lost 1 base and 4 bases, in that order; junction bases with no gene match: 9. Germline V gene lookup returns CDR1 SGHTA and CDR2 FQGNSA. This CDR3 comprises 16 residues. As DNA, the CDR3 is TGTGCCAGCAGCTTAGATTCTACAGGGGGATGGTACGAGCAGTACTTC. Encoded protein: CASSLDSTGGWYEQYF. Looking up the rest from reference TRBV7-2 and TRBJ2-7 gives the full variable domain: GAGVSQSPSNKVTEKGKDVELRCDPISGHTALYWYRQSLGQGLEFLIYFQGNSAPDKSGLPSDRFSAERTGGSVSTLTIQRTQQEDSAVYLCASSLDSTGGWYEQYFGPGTRLTVT.

This clonotype has ten or more counts. The chain has TRBV12-3 or TRBV12-4 and TRBJ2-1, with 11 bases aligning to TRBD2. CDR3 length equals 16 residues. J was trimmed by 6 bases and V by 3 bases; bases with no gene match: 7. The CDR3 DNA follows: TGTGCCAGCAGTTTTAATTCACTAGCGGGAGTCAATGAGCAGTTCTTC. Translating gives CASSFNSLAGVNEQFF.

The table lists this clonotype with a few counts. The chain employs TRBV7-9 and TRBJ2-2, with 12 positions matching TRBD2. Germline V lookup: CDR1 SEHNR, CDR2 FQNEAQ (reference sequence). Losses at the gene ends were 5 bases for V and 7 bases for J; bases not matched to a gene: 11. The CDR3 is 17 amino acids. This CDR3 is CASSPIRTSGMDGELFF. CDR3 sequence (DNA): TGTGCCAGCAGCCCAATCCGGACTAGCGGGATGGACGGGGAGCTGTTTTTT.

CDR3 sequence reads: CASSHGQGVNEKLFF. For the CDR3, the DNA is TGTGCCAGCAGCCATGGACAGGGAGTTAATGAAAAACTGTTTTTT. The V call is TRBV11-2, the J call TRBJ1-4, with 8 nucleotides matching TRBD1. Per the germline V gene, CDR1 is SGHAT and CDR2 is FQNNGV. V trimming: 5 bases; J trimming: 4 bases; junction bases outside the gene matches: 6. This CDR3 contains 15 residues.

The J gene is TRBJ1-1, the V gene TRBV29-1, with a tentative D call TRBD1 (6 bases). Trimming removed 4 bases from V and 1 base from J, with 13 bases in between. The CDR3 length is 14 residues. The germline CDR1 and CDR2 sequences are SQVTM and ANQGSEA. This chain's CDR3 is CSVAGDRRNTEAFF. CDR3 coding DNA: TGCAGCGTTGCAGGGGATAGGAGGAACACTGAAGCTTTCTTT.

The sample holds a few counts of this clonotype. This sequence joins TRBV25-1 and TRBJ2-7; D unresolved. Per the germline V gene, CDR1 is MGHDK and CDR2 is SYGVNS. V lost 6 bases and J lost 2, with 17 bases in between. The CDR3 loop spans 15 amino acids. The CDR3 DNA sequence: TGTGCCAGCAGCGAGCAAGGCCCCGACCCCTACGAGCAGTACGTC. Protein sequence: CASSEQGPDPYEQYV.

This clonotype has a handful of counts. The CDR3 nucleotides read TGTGCCAGCAGTTTAGATGGAACGGGGGCCAACGTCCTGACTTTC. This encodes CASSLDGTGANVLTF. V usage is TRBV12-3 or TRBV12-4 and J usage is TRBJ2-6; the D is unclear. Deletions cut 1 base from V and 4 bases from J, with 8 bases between. The CDR3 length is 15 residues.

The CDR3 DNA reads as TGCGCCAGCAGCCAAGGAGCTAGCGGGCGGGGTTACTACAATGAGCAGTTCTTC. Protein sequence: CASSQGASGRGYYNEQFF. V is TRBV4-1 and J is TRBJ2-1; 8 bases agree with TRBD2. Losses at the gene ends were 1 base for V and 3 bases for J; bases not matched to a gene: 11. The CDR3 length is 18 residues. Germline CDR1 is MGHRA and CDR2 is YSYEKL.

The V and J genes are TRBV29-1 and TRBJ2-3; D unclear. Germline CDR1 and CDR2: SQVTM and ANQGSEA. Trimming cost V 3 bases and J 2 bases, with 12 bases left between them. The CDR3 extends over 14 amino acids. CDR3 in DNA: TGCAGCGTTGATTCCAGGCATTTCACAGATACGCAGTATTTT. Translated, it gives CSVDSRHFTDTQYF.

The chain recombines TRBV4-2 with TRBJ2-1; D call uncertain. The CDR3 has 13 amino acids. Germline CDR1 reads LGHNA; CDR2 reads YNFKEQ. Trimming pared 1 base from V and 7 bases from J, leaving 8 bases between. The DNA of the CDR3 is TGTGCCAGCAGCCAAGGGGCCCAGAATGAGCAGTTCTTC. This gives the protein CASSQGAQNEQFF.

The rearrangement uses TRBV4-2 and TRBJ2-1, with 7 bases aligning to TRBD2. The CDR3 loop spans 16 amino acids. The J segment lost 6 bases and the V segment lost 0 bases, leaving 8 bases of the junction unmatched. Germline V gene sequence: CDR1 LGHNA, CDR2 YNFKEQ. The CDR3 DNA reads TGTGCCAGCAGCCAAGATTGGGCGGGAGAGGTCAATGAGCAGTTCTTC. This gives the protein CASSQDWAGEVNEQFF.

This clonotype was counted ten times or more. V is TRBV3-1 and J is TRBJ1-1, with D possibly matching TRBD1 (6 bases). Germline CDR1 LGHDT, CDR2 YNNKEL (reference sequence). Trimming stripped 6 bases from V and 0 bases from J, with 8 bases between. The CDR3 consists of 13 residues. The CDR3 loop reads CASRGQMNTEAFF. DNA of the CDR3: TGTGCCAGCAGAGGACAGATGAACACTGAAGCTTTCTTT.

The genes are TRBV5-1 and TRBJ2-7, with 9 positions matching TRBD1. V shed 0 bases, J shed 1 base, and the junction held 8 bases outside the gene matches. This CDR3 has 17 residues. Looked up from germline, CDR1 is SGHRS and CDR2 is YFSETQ. The CDR3 protein is CASSLGTGGAGSYEQYF. Here the CDR3 DNA reads TGCGCCAGCAGCTTGGGAACAGGGGGCGCCGGGTCCTACGAGCAGTACTTC.

This clonotype was recorded a few times. This chain joins TRBV12-3 or TRBV12-4 and TRBJ1-4; D is ambiguous. This CDR3 has 16 residues. Trimming removed 0 bases at V and 0 bases at J, with 8 bases between. The DNA for the CDR3 is TGTGCCAGCAGTTTAGCGCTCGGGGCAACTAATGAAAAACTGTTTTTT. Encoded protein: CASSLALGATNEKLFF.

In its sample, this clonotype was seen a few times. This sequence joins TRBV6-2 or TRBV6-3 and TRBJ1-1, with 7 positions matching TRBD1. The CDR3 runs 12 residues. The V segment lost 5 bases and the J segment 6 bases; nucleotides outside the gene matches: 3. Germline CDR1 is MNHEY and CDR2 is SVGEGT. This CDR3 is CASSRQGPEAFF. The CDR3 nucleotides are TGTGCCAGCAGTCGACAGGGCCCTGAAGCTTTCTTT.

The rearrangement uses TRBV6-4 and TRBJ2-1; TRBD2 aligns across 8 bases. The V gene end was trimmed by 3 bases and the J gene end by 2 bases; junction bases not matched to a gene: 3. The CDR3 is made up of 15 amino acids. The germline CDR1 and CDR2 sequences are MRHNA and SNTAGT. DNA of the CDR3: TGTGCCAGCAGTGAGAGCGGGAGTACCTACAATGAGCAGTTCTTC. Amino acids: CASSESGSTYNEQFF.

A few counts support this clonotype. The CDR3 protein is CASSQDPTWDTQYF. Here the CDR3 DNA reads TGTGCCAGCAGCCAAGACCCCACGTGGGATACGCAGTATTTT. The chain uses TRBV3-1 and TRBJ2-3; D gene uncertain. With 0 bases removed from V and 6 bases from J, the gap between germline ends came to 10 bases. Germline V gene lookup returns CDR1 LGHDT and CDR2 YNNKEL (reference sequence). The CDR3 runs 14 residues.

V and J are TRBV3-1 and TRBJ2-1; 8 bases map to TRBD2. CDR3 length: 15 amino acids. The germline V gene has CDR1 LGHDT and CDR2 YNNKEL (reference sequence). The ends lost 1 base at V and 7 bases at J; junction bases unmatched: 6. CDR3 amino acids: CASSQGGTSENEQFF. In DNA, the CDR3 is TGTGCCAGCAGCCAAGGGGGGACTAGTGAGAATGAGCAGTTCTTC.

V is TRBV7-2 and J is TRBJ2-5, with D tentatively TRBD1 or TRBD2 (5 bases each). Germline CDR1 SGHTA, CDR2 FQGNSA. CDR3 length equals 14 residues. V lost 5 bases and J lost 4, with 14 bases in between. The chain's CDR3 is CASSPGDLGETQYF. The CDR3 DNA sequence: TGTGCCAGCAGCCCCGGGGACCTAGGAGAGACCCAGTACTTC.

The chain is built from TRBV6-1 and TRBJ1-5; D uncertain. Between the trimmed V and J ends, which lost 7 bases and 2 bases, there was a span of 6 bases. Germline loops: CDR1 MNHNS, CDR2 SASEGT. CDR3 length: 12 amino acids. As DNA, the CDR3 is TGTGCCAGCATGCTGGGCAATCAGCCCCAGCATTTT. Translated: CASMLGNQPQHF.

The J gene is TRBJ2-5, the V gene TRBV25-1; D is undetermined. This CDR3 contains 11 residues. Trimming left V 3 bases short and J 10 bases short, with 9 bases between. CDR1 is MGHDK, CDR2 SYGVNS, per germline. The CDR3 sequence is CASSDLEYQYF. CDR3 nucleotide sequence: TGTGCCAGCAGTGATCTAGAGTACCAGTACTTC. The whole variable domain, remainder taken from reference TRBV25-1 and TRBJ2-5, is EADIYQTPRYLVIGTGKKITLECSQTMGHDKMYWYQQDPGMELHLIHYSYGVNSTEKGDLSSESTVSRIRTEHFPLTLESARPSHTSQYLCASSDLEYQYFGPGTRLLVL.

This chain joins TRBV6-1 and TRBJ2-1, with D hard to call. Trimming stripped 2 bases from V and 0 bases from J, with 8 bases between. CDR3 size: 15 residues. Germline V lookup: CDR1 MNHNS, CDR2 SASEGT. Here the CDR3 DNA reads TGTGCCAGCAGTGAAATCCCTGGCTCCTACAATGAGCAGTTCTTC. Translation gives CASSEIPGSYNEQFF.

CDR3 sequence (DNA): TGCGCCAGCAGCTTGGTCACAGGGCCCTACGAGCAGTACTTC. Its protein product is CASSLVTGPYEQYF. This sequence joins TRBV5-1 and TRBJ2-7, with D possibly TRBD1 on 6 matching bases. Germline CDR1 is SGHRS and CDR2 is YFSETQ. This CDR3 has 14 residues. The V gene lost 0 bases and the J gene lost 2 bases, with 9 bases spanning the gap. Together with reference TRBV5-1 and TRBJ2-7, the CDR3 gives the full variable domain: KAGVTQTPRYLIKTRGQQVTLSCSPISGHRSVSWYQQTPGQGLQFLFEYFSETQRNKGNFPGRFSGRQFSNSRSEMNVSTLELGDSALYLCASSLVTGPYEQYFGPGTRLTVT.

The chain has TRBV20-1 and TRBJ2-5; TRBD2 agrees at 7 bases. Germline V gene lookup returns CDR1 DFQATT and CDR2 SNEGSKA (reference sequence). The CDR3 spans 14 residues. J gave up 4 bases and V 4 bases, and 9 bases lay outside the gene matches. The CDR3 coding sequence is TGCAGTGCTAAGGTCCAGCGGGGACGAGAGACCCAGTACTTC. Translation gives CSAKVQRGRETQYF.

The sample holds a few counts of this clonotype. The rearrangement links TRBV29-1 to TRBJ2-3, with a possible D match to TRBD1 (5 bases). V was pared by 6 bases and J by 6 bases, with 22 bases between. The V gene's germline CDR1 is SQVTM and CDR2 ANQGSEA. The CDR3 sequence is 15 residues long. CDR3 protein: CSVHGLPGGADTQYF. CDR3 nucleotides: TGCAGCGTCCATGGCTTACCCGGTGGGGCCGATACGCAGTATTTT.

The chain has TRBV9 and TRBJ2-1; 9 nucleotides line up with TRBD2. Germline CDR1 and CDR2: SGDLS and YYNGEE. CDR3 length: 15 amino acids. V lost 4 bases and J lost 2; bases outside the gene matches: 4. CDR3 DNA sequence: TGTGCCAGCAGCTCAAGCGGGAGGCCCTACAATGAGCAGTTCTTC. This codes for CASSSSGRPYNEQFF. The variable domain in full, completed from reference TRBV9 and TRBJ2-1, reads DSGVTQTPKHLITATGQRVTLRCSPRSGDLSVYWYQQSLDQGLQFLIQYYNGEERAKGNILERFSAQQFPDLHSELNLSSLELGDSALYFCASSSSGRPYNEQFFGPGTRLTVL.

This clonotype was counted only a few times. The chain has TRBV6-1 and TRBJ1-5; no clear D. V shed 7 bases and J shed 0 bases, with 16 bases lying between them. CDR3 length: 16 residues. The germline V gene has CDR1 MNHNS and CDR2 SASEGT. The CDR3 nucleotides read TGTGCCAGCATCCCCGGAATCAGTCATAGCAATCAGCCCCAGCATTTT. This encodes CASIPGISHSNQPQHF.

The chain joins TRBV20-1 to TRBJ2-1, with 7 bases identical to TRBD2. This CDR3 comprises 13 residues. Trimming removed 3 bases from V and 7 bases from J; junction bases left unmatched: 6. Per germline, CDR1 DFQATT and CDR2 SNEGSKA (reference sequence). CDR3 loop: CSASGRRGNEQFF. The CDR3 DNA sequence: TGCAGTGCTAGCGGCCGGCGGGGGAATGAGCAGTTCTTC.